This T cell receptor beta chain was documented in a study of T-cell reconstitution after alpha-beta-depleted transplantation in children (dated by TCRdb to the mid-2010s). Background on the whole study: Using TCR repertoire profiling, the study quantitatively followed how T-cell immune reconstitution unfolded in children after TCRalphabeta/CD19-depleted allogeneic hematopoietic cell transplantation.

Preparation of the library involved PCR. Instrument on record: Illumina HiSeq 2500. To normalize quantification of the TCRbeta repertoire, the TCR libraries were built with molecular barcoding that relied on unique molecular identifiers. Clones were called with MiXCR by TCRdb after fastp trimmed the public reads at Q25, and only in-frame beta chains were retained. CDR3 protein sequences are deduplicated, and each keeps its most common genes and DNA. This sample has around 530,000 distinct CDR3 sequences in its table, and 30% to 35% of those were observed once. 2% to 3% of the sample is held by the ten biggest clonotypes. Worth noting for this clonotype: This clone's antigen is unknown. Base quality data are lacking; no much larger clone is found one base away.

Relative to germline, V is 6 bases shorter and J is 0 bases shorter, with 11 bases between their ends. Looking up the germline V gene (reference sequence) yields CDR1 SEHNR and CDR2 FQNEAQ. The CDR3 runs 15 residues from the cysteine to the phenylalanine. Only the CDR3 part of the read is kept: 45 bases, read in frame from the first base. The sequence links TRBV7-9 to TRBJ1-4, with a weak D call of TRBD1 (6 bases match). The source of this sequence is a human donor who donated a stem cell graft to a child with aplastic anemia. This specimen was PBMCs from the stem cell graft donor, taken from the stem cell graft. The base sequence is TGTGCCAGCAGGGAACAGGGTGCAACTAATGAAAAACTGTTTTTT. Translated, this is CASREQGATNEKLFF.